Below, 30 T cell receptor beta chains from the same sample are listed, as sequenced in a study of cytomegalovirus exposure and HLA in healthy donors. PCR involved 60 Vbeta and 13 Jbeta primers. Only in-frame clones appear in the TCRdb table, and some are missing; sequencing was by immunoSEQ multiplex PCR. The table records about 86,000 clones, around 70% of them present only once. Sequenced material: PBMCs. The receptors were gathered from a man in his 60s in good health and CMV-seronegative.

In regard to this clone: One junction end does not reproduce the germline sequence, and a read error may be involved. This CDR3 is also generated by other DNA sequences in the sample. This sequence joins TRBV6-5 and TRBJ2-3; 9 bases match TRBD2. The germline V gene has CDR1 MNHEY and CDR2 SVGAGI. The CDR3 runs to 13 residues. CDR3 loop: CASKAGGKDTQYF. In DNA, the CDR3 is TGCGCCAGCAAGGCGGGGGGGAAAGATACGCAGTATTTC.

This clone occurred once. The same CDR3 can be traced to other DNA sequences in this sample. The chain has TRBV7-2 and TRBJ2-7; 7 bases are a match to TRBD1. CDR1 is SGHTA and CDR2 is FQGNSA in the germline V gene. Trimming removed 2 bases from V and 1 base from J; junction bases left unmatched: 2. The CDR3 is 14 amino acids. The CDR3 spells CASSLPGGSYEQYF. CDR3 in DNA: TGTGCCAGCAGCTTACCAGGGGGATCCTACGAGCAGTACTTC.

J is TRBJ2-1 and V is TRBV4-2; 9 positions agree with TRBD2. CDR3 size: 14 residues. J lost 6 bases, V lost 4 bases, and 4 bases had no gene match. Per germline, CDR1 LGHNA and CDR2 YNFKEQ. CDR3 coding DNA: TGTGCCAGCAGCCTCAGCGGGAGGTTCAATGAGCAGTTCTTC. It is translated as CASSLSGRFNEQFF.

The chain recombines TRBV7-9 with TRBJ1-6; possibly TRBD1 for D (6 bases). Per germline, CDR1 SEHNR and CDR2 FQNEAQ (reference sequence). Deletions cut 5 bases from V and 7 bases from J, with 15 bases between. The CDR3 sequence is 15 residues long. The CDR3 DNA reads as TGTGCCAGCAGCCTATTGACAGGTCCAAATTCACCCCTCCACTTT. It codes for CASSLLTGPNSPLHF. The variable domain in full, with the rest retrieved from reference TRBV7-9 and TRBJ1-6, is DTGVSQNPRHKITKRGQNVTFRCDPISEHNRLYWYRQTLGQGPEFLTYFQNEAQLEKSRLLSDRFSAERPKGSFSTLEIQRTEQGDSAMYLCASSLLTGPNSPLHFGNGTRLTVT.

This clone was observed a handful of times. The CDR3 coding sequence is TGCAGCGTTGGGGACAGGGTAGGCGAGCAGTACTTC. This encodes CSVGDRVGEQYF. The V and J genes are TRBV29-1 and TRBJ2-7; 9 nucleotides match TRBD1. Trimming removed 4 bases from V and 6 bases from J; junction bases left unmatched: 4. The length of the CDR3 is 12 residues. From germline, CDR1 is SQVTM and CDR2 ANQGSEA.

V and J are TRBV6-1 and TRBJ1-2; a possible D gene is TRBD1 (6 bases). V gave up 4 bases and J gave up 4 bases, with 13 bases separating them. CDR3 length: 14 residues. Germline assignment: CDR1 MNHNS and CDR2 SASEGT. The CDR3 coding sequence is TGTGCCAGCAGTGGGGCAGGGGCGACCTATGGCTACACCTTC. Protein sequence: CASSGAGATYGYTF.

This chain connects TRBV19 to TRBJ2-7; possibly TRBD1 for D (5 bases). V gave up 0 bases and J gave up 5 bases, with 8 bases separating them. The CDR3 is 13 amino acids. Germline V gives CDR1 LNHDA, CDR2 SQIVND (reference sequence). Here the CDR3 DNA reads TGTGCCAGTAGTATAGACAGGGCCAACGAGCAGTACTTC. Translated: CASSIDRANEQYF.

This chain joins TRBV30 and TRBJ2-6; D not resolved. The germline V gene has CDR1 GTSNPN and CDR2 SVGIG (reference sequence). This CDR3 comprises 13 residues. V lost 0 bases and J 4 bases, leaving 4 bases between the germline ends. CDR3 DNA: TGTGCCTGGAGTGTGGGCGGGGCCAACGTCCTGACTTTC. As protein: CAWSVGGANVLTF.

The chain recombines TRBV5-4 with TRBJ2-3; TRBD2 might be the D (6 bases). The CDR3 covers 12 residues. V lost 2 bases to trimming and J lost 6 bases, with 7 bases between them. The germline V gene has CDR1 SGHNT and CDR2 YYREEE (reference sequence). This CDR3 is CASSLSGDTQYF. CDR3 DNA: TGTGCCAGCAGCTTAAGCGGGGATACGCAGTATTTT.

This chain links TRBV7-6 with TRBJ2-1; D is ambiguous. V was cut by 9 bases and J by 3 bases, with 18 bases left in between. The length of the CDR3 is 15 residues. CDR1 and CDR2 from the germline V gene are SGHVS and FNYEAQ. The DNA for the CDR3 is TGTGCCAGTCCTTTGTCGTTAGTTGGCTACAATGAGCAGTTCTTC. Its protein is CASPLSLVGYNEQFF.

The chain uses TRBV7-9 and TRBJ2-3, with TRBD1 matching over 7 bases. There are 14 residues in the CDR3. In germline, CDR1 is SEHNR, CDR2 FQNEAQ (reference sequence). V lost 6 bases, J lost 2 bases, and 5 bases stayed unmatched. The CDR3 bases are TGTGCCAGCAGTTGGACAGGTTCCACAGATACGCAGTATTTT. The encoded protein is CASSWTGSTDTQYF.

This clone appeared a few times. The chain couples TRBV7-8 to TRBJ2-7; D remains ambiguous. Germline V lookup: CDR1 SGHVS, CDR2 FQNEAQ. The length of the CDR3 is 13 residues. V lost 4 bases and J 6 bases, leaving 13 bases between the germline ends. CDR3 protein: CASSSVSVGEQYF. CDR3 sequence (DNA): TGTGCCAGCAGCTCGGTATCGGTTGGCGAGCAGTACTTC.

This chain joins TRBV7-2 and TRBJ1-1; no reliable D call. The CDR3 totals 16 residues. CDR1 and CDR2 (germline): SGHTA, FQGNSA. V lost 1 base and J 2 bases, leaving 14 bases between the germline ends. CDR3 protein: CASSLVSQKSNTEAFF. CDR3 sequence (DNA): TGTGCCAGCAGCTTAGTGTCCCAGAAGTCCAACACTGAAGCTTTCTTT.

The CDR3 bases are TGTGCCAGCAGTGAAGGTAGGGCTAGCGGACAAGAGACCCAGTACTTC. Translating it yields CASSEGRASGQETQYF. This chain links TRBV25-1 with TRBJ2-5, with TRBD2 matching over 7 bases. Germline lookup yields CDR1 MGHDK and CDR2 SYGVNS. There are 16 residues in the CDR3. The V gene end was trimmed by 2 bases and the J gene end by 2 bases; junction bases not matched to a gene: 8.

This clone was counted once. The gene calls are TRBV14 and TRBJ2-1; TRBD1 matches 12 bases. V lost 5 bases to trimming and J lost 6 bases; unmatched junction nucleotides: 5. CDR1 SGHDN and CDR2 FVKESK come from the germline V gene. This CDR3 is built from 15 residues. The CDR3 here is CASSLGQGAFNEQFF. In nucleotides, the CDR3 is TGTGCCAGCAGCTTGGGACAGGGGGCGTTCAATGAGCAGTTCTTC.

The chain uses TRBV5-4 and TRBJ2-2; 8 nucleotides line up with TRBD2. Germline CDR1 is SGHNT and CDR2 is YYREEE (reference sequence). The V gene end was trimmed by 9 bases and the J gene end by 0 bases; junction bases not matched to a gene: 4. The CDR3 extends over 14 amino acids. CDR3 region: CATKTSANTGELFF. In nucleotides, the CDR3 is TGTGCCACCAAGACTAGCGCGAACACCGGGGAGCTGTTTTTT.

This chain uses TRBV19 with TRBJ2-3, with 11 nucleotides matching TRBD2. The CDR3 runs 14 residues. Per the germline V gene, CDR1 is LNHDA and CDR2 is SQIVND (reference sequence). V was pared by 10 bases and J by 4 bases, with 7 bases of the junction left unmatched. CDR3 in amino acids: CATTTSGSSDTQYF. CDR3 nucleotides: TGTGCCACCACAACTAGCGGGAGTTCAGATACGCAGTATTTT.

The chain links TRBV7-2 to TRBJ1-1; D might be TRBD1 (5 bases). CDR1 SGHTA and CDR2 FQGNSA come from the germline V gene. The CDR3 loop spans 16 amino acids. V was clipped by 3 bases and J by 0 bases, with 14 bases between them. The CDR3 DNA sequence: TGTGCCAGCAGCTTTCCACGGAGGGGCATGAACACTGAAGCTTTCTTT. It translates to CASSFPRRGMNTEAFF.

The chain employs TRBV6-5 and TRBJ1-1, with 9 bases matching TRBD1. Germline CDR1 MNHEY, CDR2 SVGAGI. The CDR3 loop spans 14 amino acids. The trim removed 6 bases at V and 4 bases at J, leaving 6 bases unmatched. The CDR3 is CASRGQGTSTEAFF. The CDR3 region has the DNA TGTGCCAGCAGAGGACAGGGGACCTCCACTGAAGCTTTCTTT.

J is TRBJ2-7 and V is TRBV6-5; D call uncertain. Trimming pared 2 bases from V and 4 bases from J, leaving 15 bases between. The CDR3 length is 15 residues. The V gene's germline CDR1 is MNHEY and CDR2 SVGAGI. The CDR3 reads CASSYAQVTGYEQYF. In DNA, the CDR3 is TGTGCCAGCAGTTACGCCCAGGTAACTGGTTACGAGCAGTACTTC.

This chain uses TRBV11-2 with TRBJ1-2, with TRBD1 matching over 7 bases. In germline, CDR1 is SGHAT, CDR2 FQNNGV. Trimming removed 3 bases from V and 6 bases from J; junction bases left unmatched: 7. This CDR3 contains 14 residues. The CDR3 DNA follows: TGTGCCAGCAGCTTGGTAGTCGGGACAGATGGCTACACCTTC. This sequence encodes CASSLVVGTDGYTF.

There are a few counts of this clone. This chain connects TRBV6-1 to TRBJ2-7; D is unclear. The CDR3 sequence is 16 residues long. V was clipped by 0 bases and J by 0 bases, with 12 bases between them. CDR1 and CDR2 from the germline V gene are MNHNS and SASEGT. The CDR3 DNA is TGTGCCAGCAGTGAAGCGACGACTGTCCCCTCCTACGAGCAGTACTTC. Amino acid sequence: CASSEATTVPSYEQYF.

This clone has just a few counts. The rearrangement uses TRBV29-1 and TRBJ1-3, with D hard to call. This CDR3 is 12 amino acids long. The V gene lost 3 bases and the J gene lost 0 bases, with 3 bases spanning the gap. Germline V gene sequence: CDR1 SQVTM, CDR2 ANQGSEA. The CDR3 protein is CSVDSSGNTIYF. The CDR3 DNA reads TGCAGCGTTGACAGCTCTGGAAACACCATATATTTT.

V is TRBV5-1 and J is TRBJ1-5; no clear D. Germline V CDR1 and CDR2: SGHRS, YFSETQ. The CDR3 has 13 residues. With 4 bases removed from V and 6 bases from J, the gap between germline ends came to 11 bases. The CDR3: CASSPEGGQPQHF. DNA of the CDR3: TGCGCCAGCAGCCCCGAAGGAGGTCAGCCCCAGCATTTT.

The chain has TRBV7-9 and TRBJ2-2; perhaps TRBD2 as D (7 bases). CDR1 is SEHNR and CDR2 is FQNEAQ in the germline V gene (reference sequence). V lost 4 bases to trimming and J lost 2 bases, with 11 bases between them. The CDR3 is made up of 15 amino acids. Written as DNA, the CDR3 is TGTGCCAGCAGCTGGGAGGGGGTCAACACCGGGGAGCTGTTTTTT. Translating it yields CASSWEGVNTGELFF. Looking up the rest from reference TRBV7-9 and TRBJ2-2 gives the full variable domain: DTGVSQNPRHKITKRGQNVTFRCDPISEHNRLYWYRQTLGQGPEFLTYFQNEAQLEKSRLLSDRFSAERPKGSFSTLEIQRTEQGDSAMYLCASSWEGVNTGELFFGEGSRLTVL.

This clone was counted once. This rearrangement joins TRBV6-1 to TRBJ2-7; possible D gene TRBD1, 5 bases. This CDR3 comprises 13 residues. The germline gives CDR1 MNHNS, CDR2 SASEGT. Trimming pared 3 bases from V and 6 bases from J, leaving 12 bases between. In DNA, the CDR3 is TGTGCCAGCAGTGAGATCAGGGCGGTCGAGCAGTACTTC. The encoded protein is CASSEIRAVEQYF.

In this sample, this clone turned up a few times. Here the CDR3 DNA reads TGTGCCAGCAGTAAACAGGGGGAACGTACCCAGCCCCAGCATTTT. Translation gives CASSKQGERTQPQHF. The chain is built from TRBV6-1 and TRBJ1-5; 8 bases are a match to TRBD1. Germline-derived CDR1 and CDR2 are MNHNS and SASEGT. J lost 7 bases, V lost 5 bases, and 10 bases had no gene match. CDR3 size: 15 residues.

The chain combines TRBV28 with TRBJ2-7; 7 positions agree with TRBD1. Per germline, CDR1 MDHEN and CDR2 SYDVKM. The CDR3 is made up of 14 amino acids. Germline trimming cut 3 bases from V and 3 bases from J; bases unmatched to any gene: 5. The CDR3 is CASSFVGQSYEQYF. DNA of the CDR3: TGTGCCAGCAGTTTCGTGGGACAGAGCTACGAGCAGTACTTC.

This chain joins TRBV27 and TRBJ2-7; 7 positions agree with TRBD2. CDR3 size: 14 residues. Germline V gene lookup returns CDR1 MNHEY and CDR2 SMNVEV (reference sequence). V dropped 8 bases and J dropped 3; count of bases not matched to a gene: 10. This CDR3 is CASGRGAGYYEQYF. The CDR3 DNA reads TGTGCCAGCGGCCGGGGAGCGGGGTACTACGAGCAGTACTTC.

V is TRBV19 and J is TRBJ2-7; D perhaps matches TRBD2 (6 bases). The CDR3 consists of 14 residues. Trimming took 6 bases from V and 2 from J, leaving 14 bases between them. The V gene's germline CDR1 is LNHDA and CDR2 SQIVND (reference sequence). In nucleotides, the CDR3 is TGTGCCAGTAGGGAGGGCCCGGCGACCTACGAGCAGTACTTC. Its protein is CASREGPATYEQYF.